This T cell receptor (beta chain) stems from a study of blood T cell repertoires in COVID-19. Study details: Italy, Spain and the United States were the sources of the convalescent and acute COVID-19 samples. From T cells, B-cell-depleted T cells, or PBMCs came the material, which was cDNA or gDNA.

V was pared by 5 bases and J by 6 bases, with 6 bases of the junction left unmatched. Germline values: CDR1 SGHNT, CDR2 YENEEA. This CDR3 contains 16 residues. In the source study's methods: Nucleated cell counts were estimated from reference gene primer amplification. TCRdb keeps only in-frame clones here, not all; method: immunoSEQ multiplex PCR. V and J calls and clone size are as listed in that table; D and trimming were resolved from the DNA. The sample lists about 52,000 clones; roughly 88% were seen once. V gene TRBV11-3 combines with J gene TRBJ2-1, with 14 bases lining up with TRBD2. The sequence came from a woman of 80 years or more with acute or convalescent COVID-19. Source material: peripheral blood. Written as DNA, the CDR3 is TGTGCCAGCAGCAAATACGGGACTAGCGGGAGCAATGAGCAGTTCTTC. Translating gives CASSKYGTSGSNEQFF.